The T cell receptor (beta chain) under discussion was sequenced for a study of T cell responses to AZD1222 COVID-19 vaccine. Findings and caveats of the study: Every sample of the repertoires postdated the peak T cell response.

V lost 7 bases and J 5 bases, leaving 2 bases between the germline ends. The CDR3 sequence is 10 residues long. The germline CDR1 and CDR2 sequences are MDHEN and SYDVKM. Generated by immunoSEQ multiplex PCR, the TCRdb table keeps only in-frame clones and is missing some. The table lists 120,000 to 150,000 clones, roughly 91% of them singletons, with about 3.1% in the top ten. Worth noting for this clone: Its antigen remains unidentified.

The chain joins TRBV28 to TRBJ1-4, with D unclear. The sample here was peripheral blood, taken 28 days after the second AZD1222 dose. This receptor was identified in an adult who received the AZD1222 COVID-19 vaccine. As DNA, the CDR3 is TGTGCCAGCAAGAATGAAAAACTGTTTTTT. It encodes CASKNEKLFF. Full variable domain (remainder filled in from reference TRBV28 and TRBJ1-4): DVKVTQSSRYLVKRTGEKVFLECVQDMDHENMFWYRQDPGLGLRLIYFSYDVKMKEKGDIPEGYSVSREKKERFSLILESASTNQTSMYLCASKNEKLFFGSGTQLSVL.